Reported below is one T cell receptor beta chain. The study amplified TCR beta CDR3 regions using RNA transcripts. HTBI-primed first-round RT-PCR preceded second-round multiplex PCR. Each CDR3 protein gets one entry after TCRdb re-called the multiplex PCR reads with MiXCR. This repertoire shows hundreds of thousands of distinct CDR3 sequences, under 25% found once; its top ten account for approximately 3.2%. The sample comes from a study of Graves' ophthalmopathy and Graves' hyperthyroidism. The CDR3 is 15 amino acids. Trimming pared 5 bases from V and 4 bases from J, leaving 17 bases between. Fresh peripheral blood (over 9.5 ml) yielded the PBMCs.

The chain links TRBV12-3 or TRBV12-4 to TRBJ1-1; D perhaps matches TRBD1 (6 bases). What was sequenced was peripheral blood. The receptor comes from a woman between 18 and 29 years old with stable Graves' hyperthyroidism. DNA for the CDR3: TGTGCCAGCAGTACGTATGATACAGGGAGCACTGAAGCTTTCTTT. Residues: CASSTYDTGSTEAFF.